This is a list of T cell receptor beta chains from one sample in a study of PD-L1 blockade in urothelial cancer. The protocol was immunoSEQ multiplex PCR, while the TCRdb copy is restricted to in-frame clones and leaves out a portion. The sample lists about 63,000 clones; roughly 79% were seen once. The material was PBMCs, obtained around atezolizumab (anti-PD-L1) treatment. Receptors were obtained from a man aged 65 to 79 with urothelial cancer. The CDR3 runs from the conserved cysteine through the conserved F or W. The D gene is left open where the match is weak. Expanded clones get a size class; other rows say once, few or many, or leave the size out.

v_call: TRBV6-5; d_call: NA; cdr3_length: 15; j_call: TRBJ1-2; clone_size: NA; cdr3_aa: CASSYGARGGSGYTF; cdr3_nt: TGTGCCAGCAGTTACGGCGCCAGGGGTGGGAGTGGCTACACCTTC
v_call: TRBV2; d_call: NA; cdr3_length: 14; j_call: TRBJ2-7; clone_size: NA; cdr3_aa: CASGPDWGVDEQYF; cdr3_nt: TGTGCCAGCGGTCCTGATTGGGGGGTGGACGAGCAGTACTTC
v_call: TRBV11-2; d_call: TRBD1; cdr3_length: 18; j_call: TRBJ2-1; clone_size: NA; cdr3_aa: CASSGRPGTGAPGNEQFF; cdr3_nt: TGTGCCAGCAGCGGGCGTCCCGGGACAGGGGCCCCCGGCAATGAGCAGTTCTTC
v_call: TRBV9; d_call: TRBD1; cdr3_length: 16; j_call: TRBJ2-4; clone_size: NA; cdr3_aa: CASSARDRGTKNIQYF; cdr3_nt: TGTGCCAGCAGCGCACGGGACAGGGGAACCAAAAACATTCAGTACTTC
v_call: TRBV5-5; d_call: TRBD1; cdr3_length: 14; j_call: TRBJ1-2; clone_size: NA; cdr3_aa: CASSLGQGAYGYTF; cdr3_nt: TGTGCCAGCAGCCTGGGACAGGGGGCCTATGGCTACACCTTC
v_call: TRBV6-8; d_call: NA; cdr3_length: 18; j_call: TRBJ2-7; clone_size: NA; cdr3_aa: CASSGPLPGTPISYEQYF; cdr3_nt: TGTGCCAGCAGTGGCCCTCTGCCCGGGACTCCGATATCCTACGAGCAGTACTTC
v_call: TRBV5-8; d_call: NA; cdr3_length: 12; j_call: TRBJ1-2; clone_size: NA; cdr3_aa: CASSLLRGYYTF; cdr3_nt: TGTGCCAGCAGCTTGCTCCGGGGTTACTACACCTTC
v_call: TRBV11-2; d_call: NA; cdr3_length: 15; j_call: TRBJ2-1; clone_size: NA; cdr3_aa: CASSLDRVSYNEQFF; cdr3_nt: TGTGCCAGCAGCTTAGATCGGGTCTCCTACAATGAGCAGTTCTTC
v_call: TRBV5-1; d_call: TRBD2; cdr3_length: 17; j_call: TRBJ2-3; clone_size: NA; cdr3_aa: CASSLGASGIISDTQYF; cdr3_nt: TGCGCCAGCAGCTTAGGGGCTAGCGGGATTATATCAGATACGCAGTATTTT
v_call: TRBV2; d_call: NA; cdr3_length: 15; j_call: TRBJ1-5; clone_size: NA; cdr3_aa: CASSGSGFINQPQHF; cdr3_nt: TGTGCCAGCAGTGGTTCAGGTTTTATCAATCAGCCCCAGCATTTT
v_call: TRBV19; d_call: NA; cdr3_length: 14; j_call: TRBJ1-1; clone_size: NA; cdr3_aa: CASNGGRLNTEAFF; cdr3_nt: TGTGCCAGTAACGGGGGGCGCTTGAACACTGAAGCTTTCTTT
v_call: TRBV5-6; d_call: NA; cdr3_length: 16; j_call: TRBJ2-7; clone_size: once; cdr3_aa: CASSVPYGGGGDEQYF; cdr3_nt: TGTGCCAGCAGCGTTCCCTATGGGGGAGGAGGGGACGAGCAGTACTTC
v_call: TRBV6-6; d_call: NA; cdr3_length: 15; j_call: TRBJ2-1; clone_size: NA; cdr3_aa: CATTPGGATYNEQFF; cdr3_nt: TGTGCCACCACTCCGGGCGGGGCAACCTACAATGAGCAGTTCTTC
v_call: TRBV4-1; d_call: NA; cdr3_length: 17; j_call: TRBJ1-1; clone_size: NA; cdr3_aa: CASSQALGQTVNTEAFF; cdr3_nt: TGCGCCAGCAGCCAAGCCCTCGGCCAAACAGTTAACACTGAAGCTTTCTTT
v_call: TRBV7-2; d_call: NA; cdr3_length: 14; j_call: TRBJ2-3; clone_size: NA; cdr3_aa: CASSPLAATDTQYF; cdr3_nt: TGTGCCAGCAGCCCCTTAGCGGCCACAGATACGCAGTATTTT
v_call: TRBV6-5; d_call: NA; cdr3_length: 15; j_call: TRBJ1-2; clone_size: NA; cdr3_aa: CASSRTDTGSGGYTF; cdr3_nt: TGTGCCAGCAGTCGAACCGACACAGGGTCGGGAGGCTACACCTTC
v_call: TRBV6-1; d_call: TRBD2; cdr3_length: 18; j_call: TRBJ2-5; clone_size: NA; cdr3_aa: CASSGGKMSGTYQETQYF; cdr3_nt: TGTGCCAGCAGTGGAGGGAAGATGAGCGGGACGTACCAAGAGACCCAGTACTTC
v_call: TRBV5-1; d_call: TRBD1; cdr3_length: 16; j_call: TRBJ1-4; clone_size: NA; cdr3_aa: CASSLDTTGGNEKLFF; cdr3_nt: TGCGCCAGCAGCTTGGATACGACAGGGGGTAATGAAAAACTGTTTTTT
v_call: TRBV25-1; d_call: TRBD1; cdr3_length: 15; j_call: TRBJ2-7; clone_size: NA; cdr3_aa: CASSQTGQTAYEQYF; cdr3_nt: TGTGCCAGCAGTCAAACGGGACAGACAGCCTACGAGCAGTACTTC
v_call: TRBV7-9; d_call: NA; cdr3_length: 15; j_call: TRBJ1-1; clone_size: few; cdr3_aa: CASSLAGGGRTEAFF; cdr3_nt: TGTGCCAGCAGCTTAGCCGGGGGTGGCCGCACTGAAGCTTTCTTT
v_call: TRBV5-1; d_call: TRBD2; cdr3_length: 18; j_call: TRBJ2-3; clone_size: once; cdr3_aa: CASSLEPGLAGVADTQYF; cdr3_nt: TGCGCCAGCAGCTTGGAACCGGGACTAGCGGGAGTGGCAGATACGCAGTATTTT
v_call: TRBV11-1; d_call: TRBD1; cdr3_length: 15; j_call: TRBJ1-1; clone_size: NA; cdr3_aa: CASSPTGGGYTEAFF; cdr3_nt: TGTGCCAGCAGCCCGACAGGGGGGGGGTACACTGAAGCTTTCTTT
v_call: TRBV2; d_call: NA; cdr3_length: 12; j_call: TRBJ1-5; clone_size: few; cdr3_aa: CASNGENQPQHF; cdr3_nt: TGTGCCAGCAATGGGGAGAATCAGCCCCAGCATTTT
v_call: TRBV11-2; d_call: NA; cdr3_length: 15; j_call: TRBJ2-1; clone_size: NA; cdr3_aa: CASSPPGGTGNEQFF; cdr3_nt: TGTGCCAGCAGCCCTCCCGGCGGGACCGGCAATGAGCAGTTCTTC
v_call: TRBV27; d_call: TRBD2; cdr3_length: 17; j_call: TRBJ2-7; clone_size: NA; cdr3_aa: CASSLSAGTSGSYEQYF; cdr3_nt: TGTGCCAGCAGTTTATCCGCCGGGACTAGCGGCTCCTACGAGCAGTACTTC
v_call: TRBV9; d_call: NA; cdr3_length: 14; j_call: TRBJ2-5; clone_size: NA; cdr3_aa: CASSVSGGIETQYF; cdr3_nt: TGTGCCAGCAGCGTATCCGGGGGAATCGAGACCCAGTACTTC
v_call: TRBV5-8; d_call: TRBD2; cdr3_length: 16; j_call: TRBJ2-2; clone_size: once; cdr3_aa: CASSLGLGPATGELFF; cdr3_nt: TGTGCCAGCAGCTTAGGACTAGGTCCCGCCACCGGGGAGCTGTTTTTT
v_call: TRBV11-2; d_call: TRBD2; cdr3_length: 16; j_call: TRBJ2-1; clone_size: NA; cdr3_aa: CASSPSGTSIYNEQFF; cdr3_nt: TGTGCCAGCAGCCCCTCCGGGACTAGCATCTACAATGAGCAGTTCTTC
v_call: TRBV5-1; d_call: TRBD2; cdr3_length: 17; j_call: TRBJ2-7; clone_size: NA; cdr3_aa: CASSLEREGITPYEQYF; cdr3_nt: TGCGCCAGCAGCTTGGAGCGGGAGGGAATAACCCCCTACGAGCAGTACTTC
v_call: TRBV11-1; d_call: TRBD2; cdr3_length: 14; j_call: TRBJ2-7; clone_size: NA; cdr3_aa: CASSFSRGAYEQYF; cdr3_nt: TGTGCCAGCAGCTTCAGCCGGGGGGCCTACGAGCAGTACTTC
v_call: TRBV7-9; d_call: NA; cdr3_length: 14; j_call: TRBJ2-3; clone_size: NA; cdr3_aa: CASSLLSTTDTQYF; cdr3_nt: TGTGCCAGCAGCTTGCTTAGCACCACAGATACGCAGTATTTT
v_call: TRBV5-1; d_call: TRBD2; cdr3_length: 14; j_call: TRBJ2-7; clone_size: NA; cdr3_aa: CASSAGLAPDEQYF; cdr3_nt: TGCGCCAGCAGCGCGGGACTAGCTCCCGACGAGCAGTACTTC
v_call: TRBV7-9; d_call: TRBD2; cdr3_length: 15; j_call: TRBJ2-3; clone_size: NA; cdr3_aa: CASSRLAGGGDTQYF; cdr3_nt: TGTGCCAGCAGCCGACTAGCGGGAGGGGGAGATACGCAGTATTTT
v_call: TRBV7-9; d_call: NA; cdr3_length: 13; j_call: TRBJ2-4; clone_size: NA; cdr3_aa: CASSPGSINIQYF; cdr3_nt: TGTGCCAGCAGCCCGGGGTCTATAAACATTCAGTACTTC
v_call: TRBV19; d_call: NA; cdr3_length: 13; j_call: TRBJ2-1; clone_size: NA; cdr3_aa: CASSTQTVSEQFF; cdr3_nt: TGTGCCAGTAGTACCCAAACAGTAAGTGAGCAGTTCTTC
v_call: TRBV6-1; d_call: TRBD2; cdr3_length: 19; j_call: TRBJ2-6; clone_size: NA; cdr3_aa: CASSGPAGRTPGGANVLTF; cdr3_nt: TGTGCCAGCAGTGGGCCAGCGGGACGGACGCCGGGAGGGGCCAACGTCCTGACTTTC
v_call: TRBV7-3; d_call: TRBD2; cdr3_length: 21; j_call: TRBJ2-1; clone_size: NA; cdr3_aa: CASSLLSVSSGTAFIYNEQFF; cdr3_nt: TGTGCCAGCAGCTTACTTTCGGTTTCTAGCGGAACCGCCTTCATCTACAATGAGCAGTTCTTC
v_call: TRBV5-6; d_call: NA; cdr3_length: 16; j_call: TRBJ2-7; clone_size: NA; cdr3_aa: CASSPPAGSRSYEQYF; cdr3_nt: TGTGCCAGCAGCCCCCCGGCAGGATCCCGCTCCTACGAGCAGTACTTC
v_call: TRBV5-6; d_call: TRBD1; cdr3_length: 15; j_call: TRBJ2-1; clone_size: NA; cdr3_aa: CASSVSGTGSGEQFF; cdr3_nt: TGTGCCAGCAGCGTTTCCGGGACAGGGTCGGGTGAGCAGTTCTTC
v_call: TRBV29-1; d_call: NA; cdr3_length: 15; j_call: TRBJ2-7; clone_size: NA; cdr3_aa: CSVDHWTANSYEQYF; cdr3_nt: TGCAGCGTTGACCATTGGACAGCTAACTCCTACGAGCAGTACTTC
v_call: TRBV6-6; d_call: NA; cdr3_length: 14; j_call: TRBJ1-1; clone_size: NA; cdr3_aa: CASSYGGGNTEAFF; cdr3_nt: TGTGCCAGCAGTTACGGGGGGGGGAACACTGAAGCTTTCTTT
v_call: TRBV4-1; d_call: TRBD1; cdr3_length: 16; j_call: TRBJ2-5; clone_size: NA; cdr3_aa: CASSQATGFYQETQYF; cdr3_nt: TGCGCCAGCAGCCAAGCGACAGGGTTCTACCAAGAGACCCAGTACTTC
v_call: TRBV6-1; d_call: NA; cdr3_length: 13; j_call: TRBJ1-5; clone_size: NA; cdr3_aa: CASRSAYHQPQHF; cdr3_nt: TGTGCCAGCAGAAGCGCATATCATCAGCCCCAGCATTTT
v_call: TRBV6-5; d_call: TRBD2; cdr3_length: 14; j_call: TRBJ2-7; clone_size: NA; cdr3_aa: CASSYGRGYYEQYF; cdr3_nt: TGTGCCAGCAGTTACGGGCGGGGGTACTACGAGCAGTACTTC
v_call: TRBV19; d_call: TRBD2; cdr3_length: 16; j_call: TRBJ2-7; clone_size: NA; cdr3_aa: CASSMRLAGFPYEQYF; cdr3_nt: TGTGCCAGTAGTATGAGGCTAGCGGGATTCCCCTACGAGCAGTACTTC
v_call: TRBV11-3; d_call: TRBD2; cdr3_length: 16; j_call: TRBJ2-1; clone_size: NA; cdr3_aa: CASSLALAGDYNEQFF; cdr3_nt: TGTGCCAGCAGCTTAGCACTAGCGGGAGACTACAATGAGCAGTTCTTC
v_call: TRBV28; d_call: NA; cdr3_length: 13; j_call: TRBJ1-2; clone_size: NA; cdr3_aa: CASTSLRMFGYTF; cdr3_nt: TGTGCCAGCACCTCTCTCAGGATGTTCGGCTACACCTTC
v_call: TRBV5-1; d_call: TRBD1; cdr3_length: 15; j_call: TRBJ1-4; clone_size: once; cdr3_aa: CASSLTGAQGEKLFF; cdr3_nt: TGCGCCAGCAGCCTGACAGGGGCCCAGGGGGAAAAACTGTTTTTT